This T cell receptor (beta chain) derives from a study of blood T cell repertoires in COVID-19. Germline assignment: CDR1 LNHNV and CDR2 YYDKDF (reference sequence). Deletions cut 1 base from V and 0 bases from J, with 9 bases between. CDR3 length: 15 residues. Repertoires were generated with immunoSEQ multiplex PCR, while TCRdb's copy carries only in-frame clones and drops some. The data contain a few hundred thousand clones, approximately 83% of them seen just once; the ten biggest clones take up about 3%. Sequences were obtained from PBMCs or T cells enriched from blood (not recorded which). The clonotype comes from a man aged 50 or older who had recovered from COVID-19. The gene calls are TRBV15 and TRBJ1-1; D ambiguous. CDR3 in amino acids: CATSRGVRLNTEAFF. DNA for the CDR3: TGTGCCACCAGCAGAGGTGTCAGGCTGAACACTGAAGCTTTCTTT.